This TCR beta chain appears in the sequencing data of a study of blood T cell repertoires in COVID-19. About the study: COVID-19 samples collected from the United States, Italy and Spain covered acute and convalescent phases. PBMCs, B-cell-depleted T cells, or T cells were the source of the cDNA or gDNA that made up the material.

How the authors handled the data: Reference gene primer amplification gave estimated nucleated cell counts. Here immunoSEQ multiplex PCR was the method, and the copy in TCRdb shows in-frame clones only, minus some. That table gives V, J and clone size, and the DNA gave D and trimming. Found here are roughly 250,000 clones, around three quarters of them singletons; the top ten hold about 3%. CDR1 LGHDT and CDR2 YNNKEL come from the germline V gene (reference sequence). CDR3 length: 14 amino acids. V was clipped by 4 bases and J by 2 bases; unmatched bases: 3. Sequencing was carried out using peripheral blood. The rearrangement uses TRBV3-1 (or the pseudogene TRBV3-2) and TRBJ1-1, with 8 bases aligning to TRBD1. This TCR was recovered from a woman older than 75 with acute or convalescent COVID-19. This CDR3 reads CASSRAGGNTEAFF. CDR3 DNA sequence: TGTGCCAGCAGCCGGGCAGGGGGCAACACTGAAGCTTTCTTT.